This T cell receptor (beta chain) was observed in a study of OX40 agonist ivuxolimab in advanced cancers. The germline V and J ends were trimmed by 1 base and 1 base, with 8 bases remaining between them. The germline V gene encodes CDR1 SGHNT and CDR2 YYREEE (reference sequence). There are 14 residues in the CDR3. Sequencing used immunoSEQ multiplex PCR; TCRdb keeps in-frame clones, though not all of them. The sample includes about 140,000 clones, about nine tenths of them seen just once. This clonotype was obtained from an adult with an advanced solid tumor such as melanoma, head and neck, liver or kidney cancer. The sample here was CD4+ or CD8+ T cells sorted from blood, taken in a trial of the OX40 agonist ivuxolimab. The chain carries TRBV5-4 and TRBJ1-2; D ambiguous. The CDR3 bases are TGTGCCAGCAGCTTGATGGATATTAACTATGGCTACACCTTC. This codes for CASSLMDINYGYTF.